These 29 T cell receptor beta chains share one sample of origin, sequenced in a study of T cell responses to AZD1222 COVID-19 vaccine. Here immunoSEQ multiplex PCR was the method, and the copy in TCRdb shows in-frame clones only, minus some. The sample has around 110,000 clones, roughly nine tenths seen once. Sequenced material: peripheral blood, taken on day 0 of AZD1222 vaccination. The receptors here all came from an adult in good health.

This rearrangement joins TRBV30 to TRBJ2-3; TRBD2 is a possible D gene (6 bases). The CDR3 totals 14 residues. V gave up 4 bases and J gave up 11 bases, with 22 bases separating them. From germline, CDR1 is GTSNPN and CDR2 SVGIG (reference sequence). The CDR3 protein is CAWTRDSGSGMQYF. In DNA form, the CDR3 reads TGTGCCTGGACCCGCGACAGCGGGTCCGGTATGCAGTATTTT.

The chain combines TRBV6-2 or TRBV6-3 with TRBJ1-1, with a tentative D call TRBD1 (5 bases). The germline gives CDR1 MNHEY, CDR2 SVGEGT. The CDR3 is 14 residues long. V lost 2 bases to trimming and J lost 3 bases, with 10 bases between them. The CDR3 DNA reads as TGTGCCAGCAGTTACGTCCAGGGCGACACTGAAGCTTTCTTT. Translation: CASSYVQGDTEAFF.

The table lists this clone with a few counts. The chain's CDR3 is CASSSTGQGESQPQHF. The CDR3 DNA reads as TGTGCCAGCAGTTCCACGGGACAGGGGGAGAGTCAGCCCCAGCATTTT. This sequence joins TRBV6-5 and TRBJ1-5; 11 positions match TRBD1. After removal of 4 bases from V and 6 bases from J, the junction contained 8 bases not matched to a gene. The CDR3 is made up of 16 amino acids. Germline V CDR1 and CDR2: MNHEY, SVGAGI.

This clone was observed a single time. The chain is built from TRBV7-2 and TRBJ1-5; TRBD1 matches at 11 bases. This CDR3 spans 17 amino acids. Per the germline V gene, CDR1 is SGHTA and CDR2 is FQGNSA. The V and J ends lost 5 bases and 1 base, in that order; junction bases with no gene match: 7. The CDR3 region has the DNA TGTGCCAGCAGCCTTGGACAGGGGGCGTCGAGCAATCAGCCCCAGCATTTT. Its translation: CASSLGQGASSNQPQHF.

The chain recombines TRBV15 with TRBJ2-1; 7 nucleotides match TRBD1. The CDR3 consists of 14 residues. CDR1 LNHNV and CDR2 YYDKDF come from the germline V gene (reference sequence). J gave up 7 bases and V 4 bases, and 7 bases lay outside the gene matches. CDR3 sequence (DNA): TGTGCCACCAGCAATGACAGGGTCTCGAATGAGCAGTTCTTC. Translating it yields CATSNDRVSNEQFF.

V gene TRBV13 combines with J gene TRBJ2-1; the D gene is possibly TRBD2 (7 bases). V was pared by 2 bases and J by 8 bases, with 16 bases between. This CDR3 spans 15 amino acids. Germline V gives CDR1 PRHDT, CDR2 FYEKMQ (reference sequence). DNA of the CDR3: TGTGCCAGCAGCTTACGGCGGGGGCCCTGGGATGAGCAGTTCTTC. Translated, it gives CASSLRRGPWDEQFF.

The chain combines TRBV5-4 with TRBJ1-6, with 9 bases lining up with TRBD1. The CDR3 spans 16 residues. V shed 4 bases and J 7 bases; nucleotides not matched to a gene: 9. Germline V lookup: CDR1 SGHNT, CDR2 YYREEE (reference sequence). CDR3 protein: CASSVGTTGGNSPLHF. In DNA, the CDR3 is TGTGCCAGCAGCGTGGGGACGACAGGGGGGAATTCACCCCTCCACTTT.

The chain has TRBV6-5 and TRBJ2-2; 8 bases match TRBD1. The CDR3 spans 13 residues. V lost 7 bases and J lost 5; bases outside the gene matches: 3. Germline V gene lookup returns CDR1 MNHEY and CDR2 SVGAGI. For the CDR3, the DNA is TGTGCCAGCACACAGGGGGGTACCGGGGAGCTGTTTTTT. Residues: CASTQGGTGELFF.

V is TRBV7-7 and J is TRBJ1-1; D uncertain. CDR3 length: 16 residues. The germline gives CDR1 SSHAT, CDR2 FNYEAQ (reference sequence). V gave up 1 base and J gave up 1 base, with 13 bases separating them. CDR3 nucleotide sequence: TGTGCCAGCAGCTTAGGTAGTAGGCGGAGGAACACTGAAGCTTTCTTT. Translated: CASSLGSRRRNTEAFF. Supplemented by reference TRBV7-7 and TRBJ1-1, the full variable domain reads GAGVSQSPRYKVTKRGQDVTLRCDPISSHATLYWYQQALGQGPEFLTYFNYEAQPDKSGLPSDRFSAERPEGSISTLTIQRTEQRDSAMYRCASSLGSRRRNTEAFFGQGTRLTVV.

The J gene is TRBJ1-2, the V gene TRBV29-1, with D possibly matching TRBD1 (6 bases). The CDR3 extends over 13 amino acids. V shed 3 bases and J shed 1 base, with 9 bases lying between them. Per germline, CDR1 SQVTM and CDR2 ANQGSEA. CDR3 in amino acids: CSVDGRGNYGYTF. The CDR3 nucleotides are TGCAGCGTTGATGGCAGGGGTAACTATGGCTACACCTTC.

This chain's CDR3 is CASRPHQGDEQYF. CDR3 coding DNA: TGTGCCAGCAGACCCCACCAGGGTGACGAGCAGTACTTC. This sequence joins TRBV27 and TRBJ2-7; D perhaps matches TRBD1 (5 bases). Germline CDR1 and CDR2: MNHEY and SMNVEV (reference sequence). Deletions cut 6 bases from V and 5 bases from J, with 14 bases between. The CDR3 consists of 13 residues.

This rearrangement joins TRBV18 to TRBJ1-5, with TRBD1 identical over 7 bases. The CDR3 is made up of 15 amino acids. V lost 5 bases and J lost 7; bases outside the gene matches: 11. Germline assignment: CDR1 KGHSH and CDR2 LQKENI. CDR3 in amino acids: CASSDSTGFNQPQHF. The CDR3 DNA reads as TGTGCCAGCTCAGACTCGACAGGGTTTAACCAGCCCCAGCATTTT.

The chain employs TRBV2 and TRBJ1-2, with D possibly being TRBD1 (5 bases). The V and J ends lost 9 bases and 4 bases respectively, with 12 bases between them. CDR3 length: 12 residues. The V gene's germline CDR1 is SNHLY and CDR2 FYNNEI. CDR3 residues: CASSPGLYGYTF. The DNA for the CDR3 is TGTGCCAGTTCGCCGGGACTCTATGGCTACACCTTC.

This clone has more than one count but fewer than ten. This chain links TRBV30 with TRBJ1-4; D not resolved. The CDR3 is 14 residues long. The V end lost 2 bases, the J end lost 7 bases, and 14 bases lay between the germline ends. CDR1 is GTSNPN and CDR2 is SVGIG in the germline V gene (reference sequence). In DNA form, the CDR3 reads TGTGCCTGGAGTTTTGGACGGGCTATTGAAAAACTGTTTTTT. It is translated as CAWSFGRAIEKLFF. The whole variable domain, filled in from reference TRBV30 and TRBJ1-4, reads SQTIHQWPATLVQPVGSPLSLECTVEGTSNPNLYWYRQAAGRGLQLLFYSVGIGQISSEVPQNLSASRPQDRQFILSSKKLLLSDSGFYLCAWSFGRAIEKLFFGSGTQLSVL.

This sequence joins TRBV11-2 and TRBJ2-5; D call uncertain. Per germline, CDR1 SGHAT and CDR2 FQNNGV. This CDR3 is 11 amino acids long. Trimming took off 2 bases at V and 4 bases at J, with 2 bases between the two ends. The CDR3 region has the DNA TGTGCCAGCAGCTTATTAGAGACCCAGTACTTC. Amino acids: CASSLLETQYF.

CDR3 loop: CASSQGLTSYEQYF. CDR3 nucleotides: TGCGCCAGCAGCCAAGGGCTGACCTCCTACGAGCAGTACTTC. The rearrangement joins TRBV4-1 to TRBJ2-7; D ambiguous. This CDR3 has 14 residues. In germline, CDR1 is MGHRA, CDR2 YSYEKL. Trimming removed 1 base from V and 0 bases from J, with 7 bases in between.

The J gene is TRBJ2-3, the V gene TRBV9, with 7 positions matching TRBD2. The CDR3 sequence is 16 residues long. Germline CDR1 SGDLS, CDR2 YYNGEE. V was pared by 0 bases and J by 2 bases, with 6 bases of the junction left unmatched. CDR3 protein: CASSVAAGEDTDTQYF. CDR3 sequence (DNA): TGTGCCAGCAGCGTAGCGGCGGGGGAGGACACAGATACGCAGTATTTT.

The chain carries TRBV19 and TRBJ2-1, with a possible D match to TRBD2 (5 bases). In germline, CDR1 is LNHDA, CDR2 SQIVND (reference sequence). V lost 4 bases, J lost 8 bases, and 30 bases lay in between. The CDR3 covers 19 residues. Here the CDR3 DNA reads TGTGCCAGTAGTACCCGACCCGGAAGAAGTAGAGGGATGCGTGATGAGCAGTTCTTC. It yields the protein CASSTRPGRSRGMRDEQFF.

The gene calls are TRBV7-2 and TRBJ1-5, with a weak D call TRBD1 (6 bases). CDR1 is SGHTA, CDR2 FQGNSA, per germline. The CDR3 is made up of 15 amino acids. Between the trimmed V and J ends, which lost 6 bases and 5 bases, there was a span of 17 bases. The CDR3 DNA reads TGTGCCAGCAGGCATGATAAGGGGGGGGATCAGCCCCAGCATTTT. As protein: CASRHDKGGDQPQHF.

The chain has TRBV19 and TRBJ1-5; a weak D match, TRBD1 (6 bases). Germline lookup yields CDR1 LNHDA and CDR2 SQIVND (reference sequence). V was trimmed by 1 base and J by 7 bases, leaving 14 bases between them. CDR3 length: 15 residues. The CDR3 here is CASSIGLLQGQPQHF. The CDR3 DNA follows: TGTGCCAGTAGTATAGGCCTCCTCCAGGGGCAGCCCCAGCATTTT.

The chain links TRBV19 to TRBJ1-3; D ambiguous. Germline loops: CDR1 LNHDA, CDR2 SQIVND (reference sequence). V was pared by 3 bases and J by 2 bases, with 11 bases between. The CDR3 has 15 amino acids. The CDR3 DNA is TGTGCCAGTAGTATTTACCCGGACCCTGGAAACACCATATATTTT. Amino acid sequence: CASSIYPDPGNTIYF.

The chain joins TRBV6-2 or TRBV6-3 to TRBJ2-4; D ambiguous. The CDR3 covers 18 residues. Germline assignment: CDR1 MNHEY and CDR2 SVGEGT. V shed 2 bases and J shed 0 bases, with 17 bases lying between them. CDR3 coding DNA: TGTGCCAGCAGTTACCCAATCGACTCAGAACTAGCCAAAAACATTCAGTACTTC. Protein: CASSYPIDSELAKNIQYF.

The chain combines TRBV4-2 with TRBJ2-4; tentatively, D is TRBD2 (5 bases). The germline V and J ends were trimmed by 4 bases and 9 bases, with 7 bases remaining between them. The CDR3 length is 11 residues. Looked up from germline, CDR1 is LGHNA and CDR2 is YNFKEQ. CDR3 loop: CASSLEGIQYF. For the CDR3, the DNA is TGTGCCAGCAGCCTCGAGGGCATTCAGTACTTC.

The CDR3 nucleotides read TGTGCCAGCAGCTTCTCAGGACAGCCAGAGCAGTTCTTC. Translation: CASSFSGQPEQFF. The chain is built from TRBV7-3 and TRBJ2-1; tentative D call: TRBD1 (6 bases). The germline V gene encodes CDR1 SGHTA and CDR2 FQGTGA. The CDR3 extends over 13 amino acids. Trimming shortened V by 3 bases and J by 10 bases, and 13 bases separated the two germline ends.

CDR3 sequence: CASSVTGVYGYTF. CDR3 coding DNA: TGTGCCAGTAGTGTCACAGGGGTCTATGGCTACACCTTC. The chain is built from TRBV19 and TRBJ1-2; 7 positions agree with TRBD1. This CDR3 contains 13 residues. After removal of 5 bases from V and 4 bases from J, the junction contained 4 bases not matched to a gene. Germline CDR1 LNHDA, CDR2 SQIVND (reference sequence). Based on the CDR3 plus reference TRBV19 and TRBJ1-2, the full variable domain is DGGITQSPKYLFRKEGQNVTLSCEQNLNHDAMYWYRQDPGQGLRLIYYSQIVNDFQKGDIAEGYSVSREKKESFPLTVTSAQKNPTAFYLCASSVTGVYGYTFGSGTRLTVV.

V and J are TRBV19 and TRBJ1-6; the D gene is possibly TRBD1 (5 bases). CDR1 is LNHDA and CDR2 is SQIVND in the germline V gene (reference sequence). This CDR3 is 14 amino acids long. Trimming took 5 bases from V and 9 from J, leaving 14 bases between them. CDR3 protein: CASSPGAVSSPLHF. CDR3 coding DNA: TGTGCCAGTAGTCCCGGGGCGGTGAGTTCACCCCTCCACTTT.

The J gene is TRBJ2-5, the V gene TRBV29-1; 9 nucleotides line up with TRBD2. CDR3 length equals 15 residues. V gave up 4 bases and J gave up 6 bases; unmatched junction bases: 12. Looked up from germline, CDR1 is SQVTM and CDR2 is ANQGSEA. The CDR3 is CSVGPRLAEAKTQYF. CDR3 in DNA: TGCAGCGTTGGTCCCCGACTAGCGGAGGCCAAGACCCAGTACTTC.

This clone occurred once. The rearrangement uses TRBV19 and TRBJ1-2; possible D gene TRBD1, 5 bases. This CDR3 has 14 residues. Germline V CDR1 and CDR2: LNHDA, SQIVND (reference sequence). Trimming removed 6 bases at V and 4 bases at J, with 15 bases between. CDR3 residues: CASSTPGTGYGYTF. The CDR3 bases are TGTGCCAGTAGCACACCGGGGACCGGCTATGGCTACACCTTC.

This chain joins TRBV6-1 and TRBJ1-2; D is uncertain. V lost 1 base and J lost 4, with 16 bases in between. The CDR3 has 16 residues. CDR1 is MNHNS, CDR2 SASEGT, per germline. The CDR3 DNA sequence: TGTGCCAGCAGTGAAGGCAGAATAGTAGGTGGCTATGGCTACACCTTC. Protein product: CASSEGRIVGGYGYTF.